This T cell receptor (beta chain) comes out of a study of beta chain features in type 1 diabetes (dated by TCRdb to 2016 to 2019). About the investigation overall: Patients and healthy donors did not differ in mean age, gender distribution, total cell number or subset yield. The study compared the TCRB repertoires of sorted circulating CD4+ T cell subsets in recently diagnosed type 1 diabetes patients with those in matched healthy donors. Naive and central memory subsets were obtained from all 30 or so donors, but regulatory and stem cell-like memory subsets were isolated from only 8 patients and roughly 8 healthy donors. A total of approximately 99,000,000 sorted cells were examined across all samples, and RNA yield correlated strongly with the number of cells per subset. What the authors observed across the whole study: Naive, central memory and regulatory TCRB repertoires appeared to be more alike among patients than among healthy donors. At VDJ recombination sites, type 1 diabetes patients had fewer insertions and more deleted nucleotides, which implies abnormalities in thymic rearrangement. Sequencing cDNA rather than genomic DNA could over-represent highly expressing activated cells, although activation and CD3 levels did not differ between groups. Type 1 diabetes patients showed a moderate but significant shortening of TCRB CDR3 length in all four CD4+ subsets. Because small numbers of individuals were included in the HLA sub-analyses, any influence of HLA type on TCRB rearrangement was left unresolved. Shorter templates might be favored by PCR, yet because patient and control samples were amplified and corrected together, any such skew would affect both groups equally.

A few counts support this clone. Its cognate antigen has yet to be identified. No per-base quality is available; no much larger clone lies one base away. All of the isolated RNA was reverse transcribed with the High Capacity cDNA Reverse Transcription Kit, so expressed TCRB transcripts were sequenced. Naive, central memory and regulatory T cell samples underwent deep immunoSEQ sequencing, averaging about 3.57 million total reads per sample. Sorted cells were lysed in RLT buffer and RNA was extracted with DNase-treated RNeasy Micro or Mini kits, depending on cell number. To prevent cross-contamination, each cell subset was processed individually, whereas patient and healthy donor samples were processed jointly. The immunoSEQ multiplex PCR was used to amplify TCRB sequences from cDNA, yielding 87-bp fragments that span the CDR3 region. Amplicons were sequenced on the Illumina HiSeq platform. The study's own analysis went as follows. PCR bias was corrected computationally using synthetic template baselines, and reads within Hamming distance 2 were collapsed, with unmergeable singletons discarded. Reads were aligned to IMGT to assign V, D and J genes, CDR3 length, and insertions or deletions at six rearrangement sites. Within each subset, clonotype counts were normalized to sorted cell number, after which true diversity and Gini coefficients were computed with the tcR R package. Repertoire sharing was quantified using the overlap coefficient calculated on TCRB nucleotide sequences. Out-of-frame TCRB sequences from naive cells were analyzed to stand in for the pre-selection repertoire. Imported from immuneACCESS, the table was reduced by TCRdb to in-frame sequences with V and J called. These copies leave out some clones; in studies compared against another copy, an unresolved V gene accounts for under half, and the cause of the remainder is not known. Clonal size and the V and J genes are those of that table, whereas D and trimming came from the DNA. A total of fewer than 900,000 clones appear in this sample, roughly 17% of them only once. 0.02% to 0.025% of the sample lies in the top ten.

Each donor gave one peripheral blood draw, approximately 110 mL on average, collected into heparinised tubes. Naive, central memory, regulatory and stem cell-like memory CD4+ T cells were sorted on a BD FACSAria II using a panel including CD45RO, CCR7, CD25, CD127, CD95 and CD27. All sorted populations exceeded 98% purity. Right away, PBMCs were isolated by Lymphoprep density gradient centrifugation and were stained directly, with no culture step. So that batch effects would be minimized, each experiment stained and sorted samples in pairs, pairing one healthy donor with one patient. The CDR3 holds 15 amino acids from the cysteine to the phenylalanine. Left in the record is the CDR3 DNA by itself, 45 bases read in frame from the first base. The trim is 8 bases for V and 2 bases for J, with a gap of 16 bases between the germline ends. In the germline V gene (reference sequence), CDR1 corresponds to LNHNV and CDR2 to YYDKDF.

The source is a woman aged 18-29 years in good health. This chain is built from TRBV15 and TRBJ2-1; a tentative D match to TRBD1 spans 6 bases. The source material was naive CD4+ T cells from blood. What the cell subset or site label conveys for this sample: true naive CD4+ T cells. The CDR3 has the sequence CATRPGTLAYNEQFF. The sequence in DNA is TGTGCCACCCGCCCCGGGACATTGGCCTACAATGAGCAGTTCTTC.